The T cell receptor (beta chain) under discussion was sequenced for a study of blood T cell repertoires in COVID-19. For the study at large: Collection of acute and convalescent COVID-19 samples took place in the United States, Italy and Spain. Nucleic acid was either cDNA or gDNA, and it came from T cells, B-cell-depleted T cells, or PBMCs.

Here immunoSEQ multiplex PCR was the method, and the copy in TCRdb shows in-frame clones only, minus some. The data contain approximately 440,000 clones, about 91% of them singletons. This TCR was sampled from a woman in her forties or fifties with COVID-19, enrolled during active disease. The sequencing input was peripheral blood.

The CDR3 protein is CASSAQTSGGSLPREQYF. In nucleotides, the CDR3 is TGTGCCAGCAGCGCTCAGACTAGCGGGGGGAGCCTGCCGCGAGAGCAGTACTTC. V gene TRBV7-6 combines with J gene TRBJ2-7; 13 nucleotides align to TRBD2. The CDR3 totals 18 residues. The ends lost 5 bases at V and 7 bases at J; junction bases unmatched: 17. Germline V gene sequence: CDR1 SGHVS, CDR2 FNYEAQ. The variable domain in full, with the rest retrieved from reference TRBV7-6 and TRBJ2-7, is GAGVSQSPRYKVTKRGQDVALRCDPISGHVSLYWYRQALGQGPEFLTYFNYEAQQDKSGLPNDRFSAERPEGSISTLTIQRTEQRDSAMYRCASSAQTSGGSLPREQYFGPGTRLTVT.